Following are 24 T cell receptor beta chains from one sample sequenced in a study of blood T cell repertoires in COVID-19. Produced via immunoSEQ multiplex PCR; TCRdb's table is partial and in-frame only. The table lists 540,000 or so clones, 85% to 90% of them singletons, with 7.5% to 9% in the top ten. Sequencing was carried out using peripheral blood. The receptors were sampled from a woman aged 45-59 years with COVID-19, enrolled during active disease.

The J gene is TRBJ1-4, the V gene TRBV7-9; the D gene is possibly TRBD1 (6 bases). V lost 3 bases and J lost 5, with 7 bases in between. The V gene's germline CDR1 is SEHNR and CDR2 FQNEAQ (reference sequence). CDR3 length: 13 amino acids. The CDR3 DNA follows: TGTGCCAGCAGCTTGGGGGCAAATGAAAAACTGTTTTTT. This encodes CASSLGANEKLFF.

V is TRBV6-5 and J is TRBJ1-2, with D possibly being TRBD1 (6 bases). Trimming took 7 bases from V and 8 from J, leaving 14 bases between them. The CDR3 consists of 12 residues. Germline CDR1 and CDR2: MNHEY and SVGAGI. The CDR3 here is CASTSGRGGYTF. CDR3 in DNA: TGTGCCAGCACGTCGGGGAGGGGGGGCTACACCTTC.

The CDR3 sequence is CASNQPGQGRNQPQHF. CDR3 nucleotides: TGTGCCAGCAACCAGCCGGGACAGGGGCGCAATCAGCCCCAGCATTTT. The chain uses TRBV28 and TRBJ1-5; the match to TRBD1 covers 10 bases. V trimming: 7 bases; J trimming: 2 bases; junction bases outside the gene matches: 8. The CDR3 runs 16 residues. Germline CDR1 MDHEN, CDR2 SYDVKM.

The chain combines TRBV5-6 with TRBJ2-7; 8 bases map to TRBD1. There are 16 residues in the CDR3. J gave up 6 bases and V 3 bases, and 14 bases lay outside the gene matches. Germline loops: CDR1 SGHDT, CDR2 YYEEEE. This CDR3 reads CASSWAFGQGIGEQYF. Here the CDR3 DNA reads TGTGCCAGCAGCTGGGCCTTCGGACAGGGAATTGGCGAGCAGTACTTC.

The chain couples TRBV12-5 to TRBJ2-7, with a tentative D call TRBD1 (5 bases). This CDR3 region has 12 residues. From germline, CDR1 is LGHNT and CDR2 FRNRAP. Trimming removed 6 bases at V and 3 bases at J, with 9 bases between. CDR3 region: CASGDSIYEQYF. The CDR3 DNA reads TGTGCTAGTGGCGACAGTATCTACGAGCAGTACTTC.

This chain uses TRBV4-1 with TRBJ2-3, with 9 nucleotides matching TRBD2. The CDR3 runs 17 residues. Per germline, CDR1 MGHRA and CDR2 YSYEKL. V was pared by 1 base and J by 5 bases, with 10 bases of the junction left unmatched. The CDR3 here is CASSQVRSGGLLDTQYF. The CDR3 DNA sequence: TGCGCCAGCAGCCAAGTCCGGAGCGGGGGGCTTCTAGATACGCAGTATTTT.

The V and J genes are TRBV7-6 and TRBJ1-2; D unresolved. This CDR3 contains 18 residues. CDR1 is SGHVS and CDR2 is FNYEAQ in the germline V gene. V was pared by 1 base and J by 2 bases, with 20 bases between. CDR3 region: CASSLGPPEDPTNYGYTF. In DNA, the CDR3 is TGTGCCAGCAGCTTAGGCCCCCCGGAGGACCCCACAAACTATGGCTACACCTTC.

The table lists this clone with a count of one. The rearrangement joins TRBV28 to TRBJ2-5, with a tentative D call TRBD2 (5 bases). CDR3 length: 16 residues. V was clipped by 2 bases and J by 2 bases, with 15 bases between them. The germline CDR1 and CDR2 sequences are MDHEN and SYDVKM. CDR3 coding DNA: TGTGCCAGCAGTTTAATAGGTCCGGGGAATCAAGAGACCCAGTACTTC. It translates to CASSLIGPGNQETQYF.

This clone was picked up one time. The CDR3 loop is CAGSGRMNTEAFF. DNA of the CDR3: TGTGCCGGTTCGGGTCGGATGAACACTGAAGCTTTCTTT. This chain links TRBV2 with TRBJ1-1; D gene uncertain. This CDR3 has 13 residues. Germline V gives CDR1 SNHLY, CDR2 FYNNEI. V shed 11 bases and J shed 0 bases, with 13 bases lying between them.

The rearrangement uses TRBV7-2 and TRBJ2-7; the D gene is possibly TRBD2 (6 bases). V lost 5 bases and J 6 bases, leaving 17 bases between the germline ends. This CDR3 spans 14 amino acids. Germline V lookup: CDR1 SGHTA, CDR2 FQGNSA. CDR3 sequence: CASSPRLVKGEQYF. Here the CDR3 DNA reads TGTGCCAGCAGCCCCCGACTAGTAAAAGGCGAGCAGTACTTC.

The chain employs TRBV18 and TRBJ2-7; D might be TRBD2 (6 bases). Germline V CDR1 and CDR2: KGHSH, LQKENI. The CDR3 contains 14 residues. V was clipped by 3 bases and J by 6 bases, with 15 bases between them. CDR3 nucleotides: TGTGCCAGCTCACCTCAGGGCGCGCGGGGCGAGCAGTACTTC. As protein: CASSPQGARGEQYF.

V is TRBV7-9 and J is TRBJ1-4; D call uncertain. The germline CDR1 and CDR2 sequences are SEHNR and FQNEAQ (reference sequence). This CDR3 comprises 14 residues. Trimming took 4 bases from V and 5 from J, leaving 11 bases between them. CDR3 sequence (DNA): TGTGCCAGCAGCTCCCGAAGTCAGAATGAAAAACTGTTTTTT. Translating gives CASSSRSQNEKLFF. Full variable domain (missing parts from reference TRBV7-9 and TRBJ1-4): DTGVSQNPRHKITKRGQNVTFRCDPISEHNRLYWYRQTLGQGPEFLTYFQNEAQLEKSRLLSDRFSAERPKGSFSTLEIQRTEQGDSAMYLCASSSRSQNEKLFFGSGTQLSVL.

DNA for the CDR3: TGTGCCCACGAACCGGGACAGAGGATCTCTGGGGCCAACGTCCTGACTTTC. The encoded protein is CAHEPGQRISGANVLTF. The genes are TRBV30 and TRBJ2-6; 7 bases map to TRBD1. Unmatched junction bases numbered 13, after V lost 8 bases and J lost 0 bases. Per the germline V gene, CDR1 is GTSNPN and CDR2 is SVGIG (reference sequence). CDR3 length: 17 amino acids. Complete variable domain (other parts from reference TRBV30 and TRBJ2-6): SQTIHQWPATLVQPVGSPLSLECTVEGTSNPNLYWYRQAAGRGLQLLFYSVGIGQISSEVPQNLSASRPQDRQFILSSKKLLLSDSGFYLCAHEPGQRISGANVLTFGAGSRLTVL.

The rearrangement links TRBV30 to TRBJ1-4; a weak D match, TRBD1 (6 bases). Trimming took off 2 bases at V and 7 bases at J, with 20 bases between the two ends. The CDR3 totals 16 residues. Per germline, CDR1 GTSNPN and CDR2 SVGIG (reference sequence). CDR3 nucleotides: TGTGCCTGGAGTCCTCCCGGGGGAGGGGGTGGTGAAAAACTGTTTTTT. It is translated as CAWSPPGGGGGEKLFF.

The V call is TRBV21-1, the J call TRBJ2-7; the table's TRBD2 call for D was not verified on the DNA. TRBV21-1 is termed a pseudogene. This CDR3 has 15 amino acids. The CDR3 region is CASSTGGWGGNEQYF. CDR3 DNA: TGTGCCAGCAGCACCGGGGGGTGGGGGGGGAACGAGCAGTACTTC.

V usage is TRBV19 and J usage is TRBJ1-4; D is perhaps TRBD1 (6 bases). V lost 8 bases to trimming and J lost 8 bases, with 12 bases between them. CDR3 length equals 12 residues. The germline gives CDR1 LNHDA, CDR2 SQIVND (reference sequence). The CDR3 loop reads CASRRGGEKLFF. CDR3 sequence (DNA): TGTGCCAGTCGTCGAGGGGGAGAAAAACTGTTTTTT. Filled out from reference TRBV19 and TRBJ1-4, the complete variable domain reads DGGITQSPKYLFRKEGQNVTLSCEQNLNHDAMYWYRQDPGQGLRLIYYSQIVNDFQKGDIAEGYSVSREKKESFPLTVTSAQKNPTAFYLCASRRGGEKLFFGSGTQLSVL.

About this clone: This sample also contains other DNA sequences that code for the same CDR3. The rearrangement links TRBV11-2 to TRBJ1-1; D not certain. In germline, CDR1 is SGHAT, CDR2 FQNNGV. The CDR3 has 13 amino acids. The germline V and J ends were trimmed by 5 bases and 1 base, with 8 bases remaining between them. The CDR3 bases are TGTGCCAGCAGCCTGTCAGGGAACACTGAAGCTTTCTTT. It specifies CASSLSGNTEAFF.

This clone is a singleton in its sample. The gene calls are TRBV28 and TRBJ2-6, with D perhaps matching TRBD2 (5 bases). From germline, CDR1 is MDHEN and CDR2 SYDVKM. V lost 7 bases to trimming and J lost 0 bases, with 7 bases between them. This CDR3 is built from 14 residues. The CDR3 reads CASNGLSGANVLTF. The CDR3 DNA reads as TGTGCCAGCAATGGACTCTCTGGGGCCAACGTCCTGACTTTC.

This chain links TRBV30 with TRBJ2-1; possible D gene TRBD2, 6 bases. Trimming shortened V by 4 bases and J by 7 bases, and 20 bases separated the two germline ends. CDR1 and CDR2 from the germline V gene are GTSNPN and SVGIG (reference sequence). The length of the CDR3 is 15 residues. In DNA form, the CDR3 reads TGTGCCTGGATCCTGACCGGGACTGGGGGAAATGAGCAGTTCTTC. It translates to CAWILTGTGGNEQFF.

The V call is TRBV5-4, the J call TRBJ2-3; 8 nucleotides match TRBD2. Germline V CDR1 and CDR2: SGHNT, YYREEE (reference sequence). CDR3 length: 15 amino acids. The junction had 3 bases not matched to a gene; V was cut back by 2 bases and J by 1 base. CDR3 nucleotides: TGTGCCAGCAGCTTAGGAGCGGGGGGCACAGATACGCAGTATTTT. It yields the protein CASSLGAGGTDTQYF.

The V gene is TRBV7-9, the J gene TRBJ2-5, with D possibly matching TRBD2 (6 bases). The CDR3 spans 17 residues. V lost 5 bases and J 4 bases, leaving 23 bases between the germline ends. Germline V lookup: CDR1 SEHNR, CDR2 FQNEAQ (reference sequence). CDR3 amino acids: CASSEIFSGTSPETQYF. The DNA of the CDR3 is TGTGCCAGCAGCGAAATTTTTAGCGGAACCTCGCCAGAGACCCAGTACTTC.

The chain carries TRBV28 and TRBJ1-4, with TRBD1 matching over 8 bases. Trimming at V came to 4 bases and at J to 0 bases, leaving 7 bases not matched to a gene. CDR1 is MDHEN, CDR2 SYDVKM, per germline. The CDR3 runs to 17 residues. CDR3 nucleotides: TGTGCCAGCAGTTCTCGGAGACAGGGGTCAACTAATGAAAAACTGTTTTTT. The encoded protein is CASSSRRQGSTNEKLFF.

The V call is TRBV28, the J call TRBJ1-2; TRBD1 aligns across 10 bases. The CDR3 length is 18 residues. V shed 2 bases, J shed 6 bases, and the junction held 15 bases outside the gene matches. Germline V gives CDR1 MDHEN, CDR2 SYDVKM. In DNA form, the CDR3 reads TGTGCCAGCAGTTTAGCCCCCCCCGGGACAGGGGACCTAAATGGCTACACCTTC. Translating gives CASSLAPPGTGDLNGYTF.

The chain links TRBV30 to TRBJ2-1; TRBD2 might be the D (6 bases). The CDR3 covers 16 residues. Germline CDR1 is GTSNPN and CDR2 is SVGIG (reference sequence). Trimming took 3 bases from V and 6 from J, leaving 21 bases between them. The CDR3 sequence: CAWRLDYGPSVNEQFF. Here the CDR3 DNA reads TGTGCCTGGAGACTGGACTACGGTCCATCTGTCAATGAGCAGTTCTTC.